One and the same sample provided the 21 T cell receptor beta chains below, sequenced in a study of CD8+CD57+ T cells in acquired aplastic anemia. TCR beta VDJ and CDR3 profiles were obtained from a genomic DNA template. TCRdb redid the calling of the reads with MiXCR, one entry per CDR3 protein. Of about 110,000 distinct CDR3 sequences in the sample, 50% to 65% were seen once. Sequenced material: sorted CD4+, CD8+, or CD8+CD57+ T cells (not recorded which) from PBMCs. Receptors originate from a human donor in good health, serving as a control.

The V and J genes are TRBV9 and TRBJ2-5; unclear D gene. V shed 3 bases and J shed 2 bases, with 5 bases lying between them. This CDR3 is built from 12 residues. CDR1 and CDR2 from the germline V gene are SGDLS and YYNGEE. The CDR3 nucleotides are TGTGCCAGCAGCGCCCAGCAAGAGACCCAGTACTTC. Translation: CASSAQQETQYF.

This clonotype was observed at least ten times. The CDR3 protein is CASSSRVSYEQYF. The CDR3 DNA sequence: TGTGCCAGTAGTTCACGGGTCTCCTACGAGCAGTACTTC. This chain joins TRBV19 and TRBJ2-7; D is uncertain. The CDR3 is made up of 13 amino acids. Germline CDR1 and CDR2: LNHDA and SQIVND (reference sequence). Trimming took off 5 bases at V and 0 bases at J, with 8 bases between the two ends. The complete variable domain, with remaining parts taken from reference TRBV19 and TRBJ2-7, reads DGGITQSPKYLFRKEGQNVTLSCEQNLNHDAMYWYRQDPGQGLRLIYYSQIVNDFQKGDIAEGYSVSREKKESFPLTVTSAQKNPTAFYLCASSSRVSYEQYFGPGTRLTVT.

V is TRBV14 and J is TRBJ2-1; 9 bases align to TRBD1. The CDR3 is 16 amino acids. The germline V gene has CDR1 SGHDN and CDR2 FVKESK. V shed 1 base and J 3 bases; nucleotides not matched to a gene: 4. The chain's CDR3 is CASSQAGTGSYNEQFF. DNA of the CDR3: TGTGCCAGCAGCCAAGCCGGGACAGGGAGCTACAATGAGCAGTTCTTC.

This chain joins TRBV24-1 and TRBJ2-3; D uncertain. Germline assignment: CDR1 KGHDR and CDR2 SFDVKD. Trimming removed 3 bases at V and 2 bases at J, with 8 bases between. The CDR3 has 14 amino acids. This CDR3 is CATSDQALTDTQYF. DNA of the CDR3: TGTGCCACCAGTGATCAGGCCCTCACAGATACGCAGTATTTT.

The chain couples TRBV7-9 to TRBJ1-4, with TRBD1 matching 8 bases. V lost 6 bases to trimming and J lost 4 bases; unmatched junction nucleotides: 4. In germline, CDR1 is SEHNR, CDR2 FQNEAQ (reference sequence). This CDR3 has 14 residues. Written as DNA, the CDR3 is TGTGCCAGCAGGTCCGGGACAGGTAATGAAAAACTGTTTTTT. Amino acids: CASRSGTGNEKLFF.

This clonotype was observed at least ten times. The V call is TRBV24-1, the J call TRBJ2-7; D unclear. The germline V gene encodes CDR1 KGHDR and CDR2 SFDVKD. This CDR3 is 13 amino acids long. V lost 2 bases, J lost 2 bases, and 6 bases lay in between. CDR3 protein: CATSDSGAYEQYF. The CDR3 region has the DNA TGTGCCACCAGTGATTCTGGGGCCTACGAGCAGTACTTC.

This clonotype was observed at least ten times. The V and J genes are TRBV12-5 and TRBJ1-5; D not resolved. Germline V gives CDR1 LGHNT, CDR2 FRNRAP. The germline V and J ends were trimmed by 1 base and 3 bases, with 4 bases remaining between them. This CDR3 comprises 13 residues. CDR3 in DNA: TGTGCTAGTGGTTTGGGTCCCAATCAGCCCCAGCATTTT. Amino acid sequence: CASGLGPNQPQHF. Based on the CDR3 plus reference TRBV12-5 and TRBJ1-5, the full variable domain is DARVTQTPRHKVTEMGQEVTMRCQPILGHNTVFWYRQTMMQGLELLAYFRNRAPLDDSGMPKDRFSAEMPDATLATLKIQPSEPRDSAVYFCASGLGPNQPQHFGDGTRLSIL.

The rearrangement links TRBV7-3 to TRBJ2-7; 7 bases map to TRBD2. The CDR3 sequence is 14 residues long. Looked up from germline, CDR1 is SGHTA and CDR2 is FQGTGA. The junction had 3 bases not matched to a gene; V was cut back by 2 bases and J by 2 bases. The CDR3 region has the DNA TGTGCCAGCAGCTTACAAGCGGGGCCCTACGAGCAGTACTTC. Translating gives CASSLQAGPYEQYF. The whole variable domain, filled in from reference TRBV7-3 and TRBJ2-7, reads GAGVSQTPSNKVTEKGKYVELRCDPISGHTALYWYRQSLGQGPEFLIYFQGTGAADDSGLPNDRFFAVRPEGSVSTLKIQRTERGDSAVYLCASSLQAGPYEQYFGPGTRLTVT.

This clonotype appeared a few times. This rearrangement joins TRBV5-5 to TRBJ1-4; a weak D match, TRBD1 (5 bases). The V gene lost 4 bases and the J gene lost 2 bases, with 12 bases spanning the gap. The V gene's germline CDR1 is SGHKS and CDR2 YYEKEE (reference sequence). CDR3 size: 15 residues. The CDR3 reads CASSLSTDTNEKLFF. The CDR3 DNA is TGTGCCAGCAGCCTTTCGACAGACACTAATGAAAAACTGTTTTTT.

This clonotype is a singleton in its sample. The genes are TRBV29-1 and TRBJ2-3; D is unclear. Trimming pared 0 bases from V and 6 bases from J, leaving 13 bases between. Per germline, CDR1 SQVTM and CDR2 ANQGSEA. The CDR3 loop spans 14 amino acids. CDR3 protein: CSVEDPQVRDTQYF. The DNA for the CDR3 is TGCAGCGTTGAAGATCCCCAGGTGAGGGATACGCAGTATTTT.

In this sample, this clonotype turned up many times. The genes are TRBV4-3 and TRBJ2-7, with D tentatively TRBD1 (7 bases). CDR3 size: 14 residues. V gave up 3 bases and J gave up 7 bases, with 16 bases separating them. Germline V CDR1 and CDR2: LGHNA, YSLEER. CDR3 in DNA: TGCGCCAGCAGCCAGAACCAACAGGGGAGGGAGCAGTACTTC. It codes for CASSQNQQGREQYF.

As for this clonotype: An end of the junction differs from the germline gene, which may be a read error. The CDR3 region has the DNA TGTGTCAGCAGTCTCGACGGCTACGAGCAGTGCTTC. Residues: CVSSLDGYEQCF. This chain links TRBV2 with TRBJ2-7; D remains ambiguous. The CDR3 runs to 12 residues. Germline values: CDR1 SNHLY, CDR2 FYNNEI.

The chain has TRBV12-3 or TRBV12-4 and TRBJ1-6; D not resolved. V lost 6 bases and J 9 bases, leaving 15 bases between the germline ends. This CDR3 region has 14 residues. The CDR3 here is CASSLDGDSSPLHF. The CDR3 bases are TGTGCCAGCAGCCTAGACGGGGATAGTTCACCCCTCCACTTT.

The rearrangement joins TRBV29-1 to TRBJ2-1, with 7 nucleotides matching TRBD2. J was trimmed by 10 bases and V by 5 bases; bases with no gene match: 8. The germline gives CDR1 SQVTM, CDR2 ANQGSEA. This CDR3 is built from 12 residues. This CDR3 reads CSVRGVAYEQFF. The CDR3 bases are TGCAGCGTTCGGGGGGTCGCCTACGAGCAGTTCTTC.

This chain joins TRBV19 and TRBJ1-6; 9 nucleotides match TRBD1. Germline CDR1 and CDR2: LNHDA and SQIVND (reference sequence). The CDR3 has 15 amino acids. J gave up 7 bases and V 4 bases, and 5 bases lay outside the gene matches. CDR3 region: CASSNGQGINSPLHF. CDR3 bases: TGTGCCAGTAGTAATGGACAGGGGATCAATTCACCCCTCCACTTT.

This clonotype showed up just a few times. This chain links TRBV7-8 with TRBJ2-5; 7 bases are shared with TRBD1. Germline CDR1 is SGHVS and CDR2 is FQNEAQ. CDR3 length equals 14 residues. The ends lost 6 bases at V and 7 bases at J; junction bases unmatched: 11. CDR3 nucleotide sequence: TGTGCCAGCAGACGAAGACAGGGCCCTCTGACCCAGTACTTC. As protein: CASRRRQGPLTQYF. The variable domain in full, with the rest retrieved from reference TRBV7-8 and TRBJ2-5, is GAGVSQSPRYKVAKRGQDVALRCDPISGHVSLFWYQQALGQGPEFLTYFQNEAQLDKSGLPSDRFFAERPEGSVSTLKIQRTQQEDSAVYLCASRRRQGPLTQYFGPGTRLLVL.

This clonotype has at least ten counts. The gene calls are TRBV25-1 and TRBJ1-1, with unresolved D. This CDR3 region has 15 residues. Deletions cut 4 bases from V and 1 base from J, with 13 bases between. CDR1 and CDR2 (germline): MGHDK, SYGVNS. The chain's CDR3 is CASSGYTAENTEAFF. CDR3 bases: TGTGCCAGCAGTGGGTACACCGCGGAGAACACTGAAGCTTTCTTT.

This chain connects TRBV2 to TRBJ1-2, with a tentative D call TRBD1 (5 bases). CDR3 length equals 14 residues. Trimming stripped 3 bases from V and 1 base from J, with 9 bases between. CDR1 SNHLY and CDR2 FYNNEI come from the germline V gene. CDR3 sequence (DNA): TGTGCCAGCAGTGATGGCAGGGTTAACTATGGCTACACCTTC. This codes for CASSDGRVNYGYTF.

The chain combines TRBV29-1 with TRBJ2-2; 8 bases agree with TRBD1. Germline values: CDR1 SQVTM, CDR2 ANQGSEA. V trimming: 7 bases; J trimming: 1 base; junction bases outside the gene matches: 8. The CDR3 totals 15 residues. CDR3 residues: CSATRTGMNTGELFF. CDR3 in DNA: TGCAGCGCCACCAGGACAGGGATGAACACCGGGGAGCTGTTTTTT.

This clonotype was seen many times. The chain joins TRBV9 to TRBJ2-3; TRBD2 matches at 9 bases. The germline gives CDR1 SGDLS, CDR2 YYNGEE. The length of the CDR3 is 14 residues. Trimming cost V 2 bases and J 4 bases; bases outside gene matches: 2. The DNA for the CDR3 is TGTGCCAGCAGCGTGGGACTAGCCTCAGATACGCAGTATTTT. Translation: CASSVGLASDTQYF.

This chain joins TRBV2 and TRBJ2-1; 8 bases line up with TRBD2. The junction had 5 bases not matched to a gene; V was cut back by 6 bases and J by 13 bases. Looked up from germline, CDR1 is SNHLY and CDR2 is FYNNEI. This CDR3 region has 11 residues. Here the CDR3 reads CASSTGTSQFF. CDR3 nucleotide sequence: TGTGCCAGCAGCACCGGGACTAGTCAGTTCTTC.